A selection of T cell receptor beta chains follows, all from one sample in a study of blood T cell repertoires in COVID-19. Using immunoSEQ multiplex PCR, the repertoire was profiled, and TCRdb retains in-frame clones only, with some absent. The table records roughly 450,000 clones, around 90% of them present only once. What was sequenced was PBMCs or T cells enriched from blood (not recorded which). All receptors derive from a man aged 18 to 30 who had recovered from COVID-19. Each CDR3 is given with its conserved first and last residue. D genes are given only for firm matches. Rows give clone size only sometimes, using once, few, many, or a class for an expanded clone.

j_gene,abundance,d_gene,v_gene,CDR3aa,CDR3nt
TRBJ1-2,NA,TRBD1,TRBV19,CASSTRDRRRGYTF,TGTGCCAGTAGTACCAGGGACAGGCGTCGGGGCTACACCTTC
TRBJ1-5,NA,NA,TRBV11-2,CASSIGDYSNQPQHF,TGTGCCAGCAGCATCGGAGACTATAGCAATCAGCCCCAGCATTTT
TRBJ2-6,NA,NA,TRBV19,CAAWGRGANVLTF,TGTGCCGCGTGGGGGCGTGGGGCCAACGTCCTGACTTTC
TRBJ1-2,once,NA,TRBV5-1,CASSLGRNYGYTF,TGCGCCAGCAGCTTAGGCAGGAACTATGGCTACACCTTC
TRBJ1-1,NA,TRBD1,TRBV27,CASSARQGFITEAFF,TGTGCCAGCAGTGCAAGACAGGGATTTATTACTGAAGCTTTCTTT
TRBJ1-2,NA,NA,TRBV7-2,CASSLTLGGYGYTF,TGTGCCAGCAGCTTAACGCTGGGAGGCTATGGCTACACCTTC
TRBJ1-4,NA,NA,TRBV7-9,CASSPRAGEKLFF,TGTGCCAGCAGCCCAAGGGCGGGTGAAAAACTGTTTTTT
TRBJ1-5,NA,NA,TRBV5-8,CASSFQGRKNQPQHF,TGTGCCAGCAGCTTTCAAGGGAGAAAGAATCAGCCCCAGCATTTT
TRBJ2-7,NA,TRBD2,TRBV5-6,CASSLSGGLASKQYF,TGTGCCAGCAGCTTGTCCGGCGGACTAGCGTCAAAGCAGTACTTC
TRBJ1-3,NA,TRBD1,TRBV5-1,CASSFGTASGNTIYF,TGCGCCAGCAGCTTCGGGACAGCTTCTGGAAACACCATATATTTT
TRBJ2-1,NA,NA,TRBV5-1,CASRSGDYNEQFF,TGCGCCAGCAGAAGCGGTGACTACAATGAGCAGTTCTTC
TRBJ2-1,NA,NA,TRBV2,CASSSSLYNEQFF,TGTGCCAGCAGTTCGTCCCTTTACAATGAGCAGTTCTTC
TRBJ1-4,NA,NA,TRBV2,CASSRGNNEKLFF,TGTGCCAGCAGTCGAGGAAATAATGAAAAACTGTTTTTT
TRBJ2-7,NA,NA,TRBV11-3,CASSFLYGTTYEQYF,TGTGCCAGCAGCTTTTTATATGGGACAACATACGAGCAGTACTTC
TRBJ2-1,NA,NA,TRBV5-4,CASSFRTGRGYNEQFF,TGTGCCAGCAGCTTTCGTACAGGCAGGGGCTACAATGAGCAGTTCTTC
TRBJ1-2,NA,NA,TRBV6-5,CASRQGTYGYTF,TGTGCCAGCAGGCAGGGGACATATGGCTACACCTTC
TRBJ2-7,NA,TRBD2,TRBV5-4,CASSLQRGSSYEQYF,TGTGCCAGCAGCTTGCAGCGGGGGAGCTCCTACGAGCAGTACTTC
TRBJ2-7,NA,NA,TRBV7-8,CASSGTFYEQYF,TGTGCCAGCAGCGGGACTTTCTACGAGCAGTACTTC
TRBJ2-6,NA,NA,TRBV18,CASSPPSGVSGANVLTF,TGTGCCAGCTCACCCCCTTCTGGAGTCTCTGGGGCCAACGTCCTGACTTTC
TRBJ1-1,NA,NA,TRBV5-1,CASSLSTLRSGGEAFF,TGCGCCAGCAGCTTGTCTACCCTCCGGTCGGGGGGTGAAGCTTTCTTT
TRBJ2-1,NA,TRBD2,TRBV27,CASSLIFSSGPYNEQFF,TGTGCCAGCAGTCTAATCTTCTCTAGCGGGCCTTACAATGAGCAGTTCTTC
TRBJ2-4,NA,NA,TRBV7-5,CVRSLEVKGHEKNIQYF,TGTGTCAGAAGCTTAGAGGTAAAGGGACACGAGAAAAACATTCAGTACTTC
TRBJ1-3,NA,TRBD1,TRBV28,CASSGQGNRNTIYF,TGTGCCAGCAGCGGACAGGGGAACAGAAACACCATATATTTT
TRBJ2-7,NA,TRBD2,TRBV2,CASSSGRAWYEQYF,TGTGCCAGCAGCAGCGGGAGGGCCTGGTACGAGCAGTACTTC
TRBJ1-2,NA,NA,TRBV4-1,CASSRNRFETYSEGYTF,TGCGCCAGCAGCCGGAATAGATTTGAGACCTACAGTGAAGGCTACACCTTC
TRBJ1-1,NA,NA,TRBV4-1,CASSQTGRTEAFF,TGCGCCAGCAGCCAAACAGGGCGTACTGAAGCTTTCTTT
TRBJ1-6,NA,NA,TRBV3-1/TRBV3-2,CASSLGGHNSPLHF,TGTGCCAGCAGCCTGGGAGGCCATAATTCACCCCTCCACTTT
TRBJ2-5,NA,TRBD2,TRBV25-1,CASSPPSGGAETQYF,TGTGCCAGCAGCCCCCCCTCGGGGGGGGCAGAGACCCAGTACTTC
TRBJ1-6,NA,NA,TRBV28,CASSLAKSPLHF,TGTGCCAGCAGTTTGGCCAAATCACCCCTCCACTTT
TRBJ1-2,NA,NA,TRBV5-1,CASSLETARRTGDMPYGYTF,TGCGCCAGCAGCTTGGAGACGGCTCGGCGGACGGGAGATATGCCATATGGCTACACCTTC
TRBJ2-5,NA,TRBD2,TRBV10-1,CASSEVAGNQETQYF,TGCGCCAGCAGTGAGGTAGCGGGGAACCAAGAGACCCAGTACTTC
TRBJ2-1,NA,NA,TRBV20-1,CSASTSAAYNEQFF,TGCAGTGCTAGTACTTCAGCGGCCTACAATGAGCAGTTCTTC
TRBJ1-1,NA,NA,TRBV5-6,CASSLKGPEAFF,TGTGCCAGCAGCTTAAAGGGGCCTGAAGCTTTCTTT
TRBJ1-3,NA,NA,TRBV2,CASKEGAGNTIYF,TGTGCCAGTAAAGAGGGCGCTGGAAACACCATATATTTT
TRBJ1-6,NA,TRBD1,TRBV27,CASAGTGNEWGSPLHF,TGTGCCAGTGCCGGGACAGGGAATGAATGGGGATCACCCCTCCACTTT
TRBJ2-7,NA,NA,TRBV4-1,CASSQDPRAGGLEQYF,TGCGCCAGCAGCCAAGATCCACGAGCAGGTGGGCTCGAGCAGTACTTC
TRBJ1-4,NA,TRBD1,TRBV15,CATSRTTGVAEKLFF,TGTGCCACCAGCAGAACGACAGGGGTGGCTGAAAAACTGTTTTTT
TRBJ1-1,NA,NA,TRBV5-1,CASSWEGSPEAFF,TGCGCCAGCAGCTGGGAGGGTAGCCCTGAAGCTTTCTTT
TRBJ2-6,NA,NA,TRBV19,CASSGGANVLTF,TGTGCCAGTAGCGGTGGGGCCAACGTCCTGACTTTC
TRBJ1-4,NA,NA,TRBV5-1,CASSLGTDNNEKLFF,TGCGCCAGCAGCTTGGGGACAGATAATAATGAAAAACTGTTTTTT
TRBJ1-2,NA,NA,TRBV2,CASSERDGYTF,TGTGCCAGCAGTGAACGGGATGGCTACACCTTC
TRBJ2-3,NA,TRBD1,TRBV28,CASRETGTDTQYF,TGTGCCAGCAGAGAGACAGGGACAGATACGCAGTATTTT
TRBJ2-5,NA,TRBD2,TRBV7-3,CASSVNGRLETQYF,TGTGCCAGCAGCGTGAACGGGAGGCTGGAGACCCAGTACTTC
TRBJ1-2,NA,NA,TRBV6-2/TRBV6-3,CASSYQIHYGYTF,TGTGCCAGCAGTTACCAGATACACTATGGCTACACCTTC
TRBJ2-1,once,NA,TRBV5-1,CASSFRADSYNEQFF,TGCGCCAGCAGCTTTAGGGCCGACAGCTACAATGAGCAGTTCTTC
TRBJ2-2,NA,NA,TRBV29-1,CSVGHSPGDTGELFF,TGCAGCGTGGGACACTCACCAGGCGACACCGGGGAGCTGTTTTTT
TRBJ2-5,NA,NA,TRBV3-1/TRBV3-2,CASSQAQGRETQYF,TGTGCCAGCAGCCAAGCCCAGGGTAGAGAGACCCAGTACTTC
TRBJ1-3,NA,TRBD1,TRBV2,CASIKDRADGNTIYF,TGTGCCAGCATAAAGGACAGGGCCGATGGAAACACCATATATTTT
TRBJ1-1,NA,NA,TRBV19,CASSIDPRRTEAFF,TGTGCCAGTAGTATAGATCCGAGGAGGACTGAAGCTTTCTTT
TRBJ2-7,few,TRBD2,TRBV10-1,CASSAGTSYREQYF,TGCGCCAGCAGTGCCGGGACTAGCTATCGCGAGCAGTACTTC
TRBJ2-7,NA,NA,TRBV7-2,CASKVRQATYEQYF,TGTGCCAGCAAGGTCAGACAAGCCACCTACGAGCAGTACTTC
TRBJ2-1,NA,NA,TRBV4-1,CASSQAGAGEQFF,TGCGCCAGCAGCCAGGCAGGGGCAGGGGAGCAGTTCTTC
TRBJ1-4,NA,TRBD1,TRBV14,CASSHYGQGRAEKLFF,TGTGCCAGCAGCCACTATGGACAGGGTCGGGCTGAAAAACTGTTTTTT